This T cell receptor (beta chain) was captured by sequencing in a study of regulatory T cells in long-lasting Graves disease (dated by TCRdb to the early 2020s). Background for the entire study: Antithyroid drugs had been taken for less than 3 months by newly diagnosed Graves' disease patients. Peripheral blood TCR sequencing and RNA sequencing compared persistent Graves' disease patients with newly diagnosed Graves' disease patients. The study was conducted in China and was registered as a clinical trial. TCR sequencing covered around 13 persistent and 20 or so newly diagnosed Graves' disease patients, around 35 samples in total.

The sample holds many counts of this clonotype. Its antigen remains undetermined. No base quality values were provided; no much bigger clone lies one nucleotide off. The time point label for this specimen denotes: newly diagnosed GD, antithyroid drugs for less than 3 months. For both TCR sequencing and RNA sequencing, RNA was extracted from PBMCs using TRIzol. The diagnosis of Graves' disease was made according to American Thyroid Association guidelines. The patients came from an endocrinology department in Xi'an, China. Each patient gave approximately 9 milliliters of peripheral blood, collected in an EDTA anticoagulant tube. Ficoll Paque Plus density gradient separation was used to isolate PBMCs, and no additional T cell sorting was done. An Agilent 2100 Bioanalyzer and agarose gel were used to check RNA quality, and a NanoDrop 2000 was used to measure RNA concentration. To prepare the library, multiplex PCR was applied. The sequencer listed for this sample is Illumina HiSeq 4000. CDR3 regions were amplified by Arm-PCR with iRepertoire HTBI primers to construct TCR beta libraries. Before sequencing, the PCR products went through gel purification. In the authors' own workflow: Gene usage analysis of CDR3 amino acid clonotypes relied on the 55 to 80 TRBV and 14 TRBJ segments identified across samples. COPE and FqMerger were used to merge filtered high-quality paired reads into contigs. BLAST was used to align contigs to IMGT TRBV, TRBD and TRBJ reference genes, with CDR3 defined following IMGT. Any clonotype with a frequency above 0.1% was counted as a highly expanded clone. Shannon entropy was used to measure repertoire diversity, and the Gini coefficient was used to measure V-J evenness. Clonotypes shared by more than one individual were considered public. TCRdb reanalyzed the raw reads on its own, using fastp at Q25 for trimming and MiXCR for clone calling, and kept in-frame beta chains. Rows are unified per CDR3 protein, each entry keeping the most common DNA and genes. The V and J calls come from TCRdb's annotation, not from the publication. This sample is represented by hundreds of thousands of distinct CDR3 sequences; roughly 15% of them were singletons. The top ten hold about 18% of the sample.

Study-wide conclusions, independent of this receptor: The small sample size was acknowledged by the authors as a limitation that may reduce accuracy. A larger number of public clonotypes was shared among persistent patients (more than 2,500) than among newly diagnosed patients (around 870). Sequencing and analysis were restricted to the TCR beta chain. Persistent Graves' disease patients showed lower TCR Shannon entropy and fewer highly expanded clones than newly diagnosed patients, suggesting clonal expansion. Because the primary lesion, thyroid tissue, could not be accessed, the study looked at peripheral blood alone. TRBV28, TRBJ1-2 and TRBJ2-5 were preferentially used in persistent disease, while TRBV20-1 and TRBJ2-1 were favored in newly diagnosed disease.

CDR3 length: 13 amino acids, cysteine to phenylalanine. Only CDR3 DNA is held: 39 bases, read in frame from base 1. The germline V gene supplies CDR1 SGHRS and CDR2 YFSETQ. V sheds 4 bases and J sheds 6 bases, leaving 11 bases between their ends. A further study also used this sample, focusing on T cells in Graves' hyperthyroidism and ophthalmopathy. The second study, in turn, reports: Stable Graves' hyperthyroidism was defined as the absence of progression to ophthalmopathy over 18 months of follow-up. Hyperthyroidism patients were newly diagnosed, had a disease duration of under 2 months, and were aged 18 to 65 years. Patients with uncontrolled infections, other autoimmune diseases, pregnancy or lactation were excluded. Diagnoses relied on clinical symptoms, serum thyroxine and TRAb, thyroid ultrasound and orbital computed tomography. A first-round RT-PCR of the TCR CDR3 used the HTBI primer set with the Qiagen OneStep RT-PCR kit. Most expanded thyroid clonotypes (frequency above 0.001) were also found in blood, which suggests that blood repertoires may mirror thyroid immune responses. Ophthalmopathy was separated from stable hyperthyroidism by a 13 V-J signature model, with around 88% sensitivity and approximately 84% specificity obtained in cross-validation and 80%/75% obtained in testing. In validation, the model predicted progression to ophthalmopathy with about 71% sensitivity and 72% to 85% specificity, a median of 6.5 months before onset. TCR V-J signatures able to tell the groups apart were searched for in a discovery cohort of 95 or so patients, of whom over 40 had Graves' ophthalmopathy and 55 to 65 had stable Graves' hyperthyroidism. Prospective prediction of ophthalmopathy was tested in an independent validation cohort consisting of about 19 hyperthyroidism patients and some 17 patients who later progressed to ophthalmopathy. For training and testing, the 100 or so patients in the discovery cohort were randomly divided in a 7:3 ratio. The study also compared thyroid tissue and blood T-cell repertoires from more than five Graves' hyperthyroidism patients. Once sampling was done, hyperthyroidism patients were given methimazole at a starting dose of 30 mg daily, whereas ophthalmopathy patients were given high-dose intravenous methylprednisolone. The libraries were constructed in a second round of multiplex PCR and then size-selected and purified. Sequencing of the libraries was done on an Illumina HiSeq2000 using paired-end 100 bp reads. SOAPnuke was used to process the raw data, throwing out any read that contained adapters or uncalled bases, had a mean Phred below 15, or lacked an exact constant-primer or identifier match. COPE v1.2.5 was used to merge high-quality paired reads, and clonotypes were defined as unique nucleotide sequences. Clonotypes were aligned to IMGT TRBV, TRBD and TRBJ reference segments using MiTCR v1.1. The analysis included only V-J combinations with a frequency above 0.0001, which together covered 99.2% of the repertoires. A TCS score was defined as the ratio of F50 (clonal expansion) to E x V (chaos), with BLOSUM62-based TCRdist applied between CDR3 peptides within each V-J. Welch's t-statistics and random forest reduced fewer than 600 V-J features to around 14, which were used in a naive Bayes classifier (R e1071). Sample size was not statistically predetermined, and blinding of investigators to group allocation was not performed. According to the paper, TCR Vbeta CDR3 sequencing was carried out on around 140 peripheral blood samples, which came from under 50 ophthalmopathy, 75 or so hyperthyroidism and roughly 17 progressor patients.

The sequencing here drew on peripheral blood mononuclear cells (PBMCs), taken at new diagnosis, from a patient treated with antithyroid drugs. The rearranged segments are TRBV5-1 and TRBJ2-1; the D call is tentative, TRBD1 or TRBD2, as each matches 5 bases. The receptor was isolated from a woman in her thirties with Graves disease. Donor details come from another sample of the same person, matched by shared clones. In nucleotide form, the sequence is TGCGCCAGCAGCACGGGACCTCTCAATGAGCAGTTCTTC. Translated, this is CASSTGPLNEQFF.